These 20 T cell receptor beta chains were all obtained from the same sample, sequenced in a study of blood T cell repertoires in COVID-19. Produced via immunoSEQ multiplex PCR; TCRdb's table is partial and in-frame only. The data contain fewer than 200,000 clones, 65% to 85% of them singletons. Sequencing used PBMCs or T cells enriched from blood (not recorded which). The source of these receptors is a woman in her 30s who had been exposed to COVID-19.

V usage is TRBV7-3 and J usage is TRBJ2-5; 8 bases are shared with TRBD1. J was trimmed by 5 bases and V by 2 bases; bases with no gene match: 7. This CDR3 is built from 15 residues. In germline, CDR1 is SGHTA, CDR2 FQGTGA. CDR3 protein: CASSLVPGGGETQYF. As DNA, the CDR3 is TGTGCCAGCAGCTTAGTTCCAGGGGGCGGGGAGACCCAGTACTTC. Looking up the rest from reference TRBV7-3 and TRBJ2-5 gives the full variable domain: GAGVSQTPSNKVTEKGKYVELRCDPISGHTALYWYRQSLGQGPEFLIYFQGTGAADDSGLPNDRFFAVRPEGSVSTLKIQRTERGDSAVYLCASSLVPGGGETQYFGPGTRLLVL.

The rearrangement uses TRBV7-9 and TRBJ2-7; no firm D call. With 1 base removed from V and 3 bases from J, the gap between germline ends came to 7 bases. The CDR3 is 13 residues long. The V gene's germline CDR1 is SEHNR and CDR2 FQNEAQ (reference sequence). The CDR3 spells CASSLDASYEQYF. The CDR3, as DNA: TGTGCCAGCAGCTTAGATGCCAGCTACGAGCAGTACTTC. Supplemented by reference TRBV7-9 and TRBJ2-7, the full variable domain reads DTGVSQNPRHKITKRGQNVTFRCDPISEHNRLYWYRQTLGQGPEFLTYFQNEAQLEKSRLLSDRFSAERPKGSFSTLEIQRTEQGDSAMYLCASSLDASYEQYFGPGTRLTVT.

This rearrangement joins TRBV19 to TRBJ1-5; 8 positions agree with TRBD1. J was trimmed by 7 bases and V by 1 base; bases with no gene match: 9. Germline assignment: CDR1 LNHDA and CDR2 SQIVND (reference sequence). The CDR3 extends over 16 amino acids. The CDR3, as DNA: TGTGCCAGTAGTATAGGCAGGGGGCAAGTGTGGCAGCCCCAGCATTTT. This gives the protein CASSIGRGQVWQPQHF.

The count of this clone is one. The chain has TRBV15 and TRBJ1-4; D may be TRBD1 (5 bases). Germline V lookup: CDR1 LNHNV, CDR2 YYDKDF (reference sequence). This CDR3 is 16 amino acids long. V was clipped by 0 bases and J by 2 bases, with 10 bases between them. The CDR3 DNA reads TGTGCCACCAGCAGAGATGGGGCGGCGACTAATGAAAAACTGTTTTTT. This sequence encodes CATSRDGAATNEKLFF.

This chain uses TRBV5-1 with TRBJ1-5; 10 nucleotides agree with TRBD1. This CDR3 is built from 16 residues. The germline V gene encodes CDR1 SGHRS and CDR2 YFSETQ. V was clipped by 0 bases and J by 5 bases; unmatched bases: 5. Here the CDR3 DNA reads TGCGCCAGCAGCTTGGGCGGGACAGGGGACGATCAGCCCCAGCATTTT. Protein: CASSLGGTGDDQPQHF.

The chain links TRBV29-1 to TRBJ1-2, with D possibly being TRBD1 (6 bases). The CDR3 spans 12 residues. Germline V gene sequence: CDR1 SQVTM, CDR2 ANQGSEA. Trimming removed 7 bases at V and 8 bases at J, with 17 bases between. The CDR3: CSALGQSDGYTF. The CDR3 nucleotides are TGCAGCGCACTTGGACAGTCTGACGGCTACACCTTC.

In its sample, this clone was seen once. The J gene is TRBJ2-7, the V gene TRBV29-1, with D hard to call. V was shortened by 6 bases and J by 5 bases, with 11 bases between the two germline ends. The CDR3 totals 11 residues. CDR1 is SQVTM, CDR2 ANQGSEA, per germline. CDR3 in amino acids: CSVTSSDEQYF. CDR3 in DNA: TGCAGCGTGACCTCTAGTGACGAGCAGTACTTC.

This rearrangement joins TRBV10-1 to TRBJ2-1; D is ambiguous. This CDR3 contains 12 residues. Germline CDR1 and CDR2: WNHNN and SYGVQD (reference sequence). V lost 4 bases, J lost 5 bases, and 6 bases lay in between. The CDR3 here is CASSGNDNEQFF. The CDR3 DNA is TGCGCCAGCAGTGGTAATGACAATGAGCAGTTCTTC.

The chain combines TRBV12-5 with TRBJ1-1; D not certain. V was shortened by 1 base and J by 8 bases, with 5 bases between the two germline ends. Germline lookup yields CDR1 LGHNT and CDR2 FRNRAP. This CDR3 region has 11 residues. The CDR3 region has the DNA TGTGCTAGTGGTTTGGGAGGGGAAGCTTTCTTT. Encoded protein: CASGLGGEAFF.

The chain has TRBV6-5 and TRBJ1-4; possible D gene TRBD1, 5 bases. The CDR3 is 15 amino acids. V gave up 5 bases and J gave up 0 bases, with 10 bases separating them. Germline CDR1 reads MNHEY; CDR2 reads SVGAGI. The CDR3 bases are TGTGCCAGCAGTACTACAGGTCCAACTAATGAAAAACTGTTTTTT. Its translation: CASSTTGPTNEKLFF.

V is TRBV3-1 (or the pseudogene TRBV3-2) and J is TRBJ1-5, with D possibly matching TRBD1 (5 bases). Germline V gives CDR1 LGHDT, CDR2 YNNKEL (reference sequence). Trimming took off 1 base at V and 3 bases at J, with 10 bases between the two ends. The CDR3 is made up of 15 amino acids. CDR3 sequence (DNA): TGTGCCAGCAGCCAAGTCGGGGGGTCCAATCAGCCCCAGCATTTT. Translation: CASSQVGGSNQPQHF.

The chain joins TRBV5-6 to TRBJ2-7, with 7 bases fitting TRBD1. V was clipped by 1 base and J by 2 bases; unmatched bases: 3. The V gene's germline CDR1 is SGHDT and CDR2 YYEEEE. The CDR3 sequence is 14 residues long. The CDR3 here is CASSLRGQTYEQYF. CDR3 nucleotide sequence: TGTGCCAGCAGCTTGCGGGGACAGACCTACGAGCAGTACTTC.

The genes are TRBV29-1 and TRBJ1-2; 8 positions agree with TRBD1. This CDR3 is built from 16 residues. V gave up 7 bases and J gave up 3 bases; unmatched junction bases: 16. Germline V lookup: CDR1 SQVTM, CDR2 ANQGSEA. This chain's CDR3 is CSAQGVVGGPDYGYTF. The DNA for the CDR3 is TGCAGCGCACAGGGGGTAGTAGGTGGGCCAGACTATGGCTACACCTTC. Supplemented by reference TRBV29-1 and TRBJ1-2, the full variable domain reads SAVISQKPSRDICQRGTSLTIQCQVDSQVTMMFWYRQQPGQSLTLIATANQGSEATYESGFVIDKFPISRPNLTFSTLTVSNMSPEDSSIYLCSAQGVVGGPDYGYTFGSGTRLTVV.

CDR3 region: CAWSQPSGGVTLETQYF. The CDR3 nucleotides are TGTGCCTGGAGTCAACCCTCGGGGGGAGTAACTTTAGAGACCCAGTACTTC. This sequence joins TRBV30 and TRBJ2-5; TRBD2 aligns across 7 bases. V lost 2 bases to trimming and J lost 4 bases; unmatched junction nucleotides: 16. Germline CDR1 is GTSNPN and CDR2 is SVGIG (reference sequence). This CDR3 region has 17 residues.

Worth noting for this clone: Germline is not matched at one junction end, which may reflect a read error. CDR3 nucleotides: TGTGCCAGCAGCGTAACTTCCGGGACAGGGGGCGGAGAGCTGTTTTTT. This sequence encodes CASSVTSGTGGGELFF. The rearrangement uses TRBV7-3 and TRBJ2-2; 12 bases agree with TRBD1. The CDR3 is 16 amino acids. Germline CDR1 SGHTA, CDR2 FQGTGA. Complete variable domain (other parts from reference TRBV7-3 and TRBJ2-2): GAGVSQTPSNKVTEKGKYVELRCDPISGHTALYWYRQSLGQGPEFLIYFQGTGAADDSGLPNDRFFAVRPEGSVSTLKIQRTERGDSAVYLCASSVTSGTGGGELFFGEGSRLTVL.

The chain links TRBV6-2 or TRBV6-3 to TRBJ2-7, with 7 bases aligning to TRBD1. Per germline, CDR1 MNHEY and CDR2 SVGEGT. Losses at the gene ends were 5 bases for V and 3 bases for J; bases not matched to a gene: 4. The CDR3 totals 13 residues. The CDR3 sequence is CASSGGQFYEQYF. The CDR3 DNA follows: TGTGCCAGCAGTGGGGGACAGTTCTACGAGCAGTACTTC.

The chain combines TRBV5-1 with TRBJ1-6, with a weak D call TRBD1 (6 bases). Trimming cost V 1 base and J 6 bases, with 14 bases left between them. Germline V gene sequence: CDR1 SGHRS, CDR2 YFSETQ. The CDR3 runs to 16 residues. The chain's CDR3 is CASSLPRQETNSPLHF. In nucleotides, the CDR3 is TGCGCCAGCAGCTTGCCCCGACAGGAGACTAATTCACCCCTCCACTTT. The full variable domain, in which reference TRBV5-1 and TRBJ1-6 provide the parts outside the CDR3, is KAGVTQTPRYLIKTRGQQVTLSCSPISGHRSVSWYQQTPGQGLQFLFEYFSETQRNKGNFPGRFSGRQFSNSRSEMNVSTLELGDSALYLCASSLPRQETNSPLHFGNGTRLTVT.

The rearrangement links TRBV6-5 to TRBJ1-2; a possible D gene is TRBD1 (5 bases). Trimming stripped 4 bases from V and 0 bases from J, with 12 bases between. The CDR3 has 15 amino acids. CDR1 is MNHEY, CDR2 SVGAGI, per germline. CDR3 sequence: CASSSGRGANYGYTF. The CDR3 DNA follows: TGTGCCAGCAGTTCGGGGCGCGGGGCTAACTATGGCTACACCTTC.

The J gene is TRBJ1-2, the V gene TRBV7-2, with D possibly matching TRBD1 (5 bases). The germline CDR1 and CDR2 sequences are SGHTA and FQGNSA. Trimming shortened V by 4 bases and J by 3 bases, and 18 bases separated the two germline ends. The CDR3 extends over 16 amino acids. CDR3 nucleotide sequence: TGTGCCAGCAGCTCCTGGGACTCATCATACGACTATGGCTACACCTTC. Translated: CASSSWDSSYDYGYTF.

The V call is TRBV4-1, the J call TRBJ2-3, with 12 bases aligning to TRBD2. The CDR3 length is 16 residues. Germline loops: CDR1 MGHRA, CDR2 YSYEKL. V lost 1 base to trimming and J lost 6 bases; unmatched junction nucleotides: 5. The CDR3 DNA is TGCGCCAGCAGCCAAGGACTAGCGGGGGTCCGGGATACGCAGTATTTT. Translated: CASSQGLAGVRDTQYF.